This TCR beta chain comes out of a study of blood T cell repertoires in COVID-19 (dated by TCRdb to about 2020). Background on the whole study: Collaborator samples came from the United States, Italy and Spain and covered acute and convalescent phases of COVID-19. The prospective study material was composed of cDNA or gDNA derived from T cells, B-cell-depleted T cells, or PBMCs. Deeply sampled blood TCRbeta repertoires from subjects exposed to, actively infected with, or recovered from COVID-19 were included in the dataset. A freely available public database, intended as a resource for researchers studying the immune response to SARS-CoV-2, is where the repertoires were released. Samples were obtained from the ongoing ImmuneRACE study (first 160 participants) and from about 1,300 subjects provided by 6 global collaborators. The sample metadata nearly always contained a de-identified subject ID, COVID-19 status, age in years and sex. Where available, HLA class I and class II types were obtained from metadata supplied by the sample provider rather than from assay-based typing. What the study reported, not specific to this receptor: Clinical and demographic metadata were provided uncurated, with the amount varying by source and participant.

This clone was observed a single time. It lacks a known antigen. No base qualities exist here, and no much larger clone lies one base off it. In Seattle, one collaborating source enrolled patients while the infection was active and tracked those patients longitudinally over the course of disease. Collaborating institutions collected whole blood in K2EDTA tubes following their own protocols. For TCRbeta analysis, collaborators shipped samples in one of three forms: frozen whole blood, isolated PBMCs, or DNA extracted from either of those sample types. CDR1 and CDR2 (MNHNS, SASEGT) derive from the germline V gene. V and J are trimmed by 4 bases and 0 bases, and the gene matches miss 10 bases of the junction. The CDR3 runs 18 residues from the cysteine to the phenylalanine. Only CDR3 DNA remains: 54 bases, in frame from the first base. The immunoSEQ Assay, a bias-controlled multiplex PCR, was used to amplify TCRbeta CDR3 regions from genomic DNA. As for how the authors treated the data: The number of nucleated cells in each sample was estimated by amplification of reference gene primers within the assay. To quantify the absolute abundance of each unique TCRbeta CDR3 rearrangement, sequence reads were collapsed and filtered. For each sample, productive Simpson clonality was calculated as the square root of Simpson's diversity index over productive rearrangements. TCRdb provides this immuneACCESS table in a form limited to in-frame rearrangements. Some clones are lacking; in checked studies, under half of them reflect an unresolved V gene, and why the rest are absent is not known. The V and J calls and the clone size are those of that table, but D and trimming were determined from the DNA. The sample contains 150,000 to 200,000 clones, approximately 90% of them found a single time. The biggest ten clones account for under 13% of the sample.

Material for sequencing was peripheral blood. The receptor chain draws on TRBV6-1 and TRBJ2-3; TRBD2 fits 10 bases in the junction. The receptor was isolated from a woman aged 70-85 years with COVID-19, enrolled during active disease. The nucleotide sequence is TGTGCCAGCAGTGGGCTAGCGGGGGAGTTGTCTAGCACAGATACGCAGTATTTT. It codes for CASSGLAGELSSTDTQYF.